Following are 32 T cell receptor beta chains from one sample sequenced in a study of molecular identifiers for immune sequencing clone quantification. One entry per CDR3 protein results from TCRdb running MiXCR on the PCR reads. In the table there are under 350,000 distinct CDR3 sequences, 24% of which are singletons. Sequencing input: naive CD8+ T cells from blood, with Jurkat cell RNA spiked in. The subset denotes: FACS-sorted CD8+CD4-CCR7+CD45RA+ naive T cells. The receptors here all came from a human donor in good health. Some libraries in this study had Jurkat cell RNA spiked in.

The chain links TRBV7-9 to TRBJ2-7; D perhaps matches TRBD1 (5 bases). Per the germline V gene, CDR1 is SEHNR and CDR2 is FQNEAQ (reference sequence). CDR3 length: 14 residues. Trimming removed 1 base from V and 1 base from J, with 8 bases in between. This chain's CDR3 is CASSLVDRSYEQYF. CDR3 coding DNA: TGTGCCAGCAGCTTAGTTGACAGATCCTACGAGCAGTACTTC.

This clonotype was recorded many times. The chain recombines TRBV7-9 with TRBJ2-3; possibly TRBD1 or TRBD2 for D (5 bases each). The CDR3 covers 13 residues. The germline gives CDR1 SEHNR, CDR2 FQNEAQ (reference sequence). V was clipped by 6 bases and J by 1 base, with 8 bases between them. The CDR3 here is CASSRDGTDTQYF. DNA for the CDR3: TGTGCCAGCAGTCGGGACGGCACAGATACGCAGTATTTT. Together with reference TRBV7-9 and TRBJ2-3, the CDR3 gives the full variable domain: DTGVSQNPRHKITKRGQNVTFRCDPISEHNRLYWYRQTLGQGPEFLTYFQNEAQLEKSRLLSDRFSAERPKGSFSTLEIQRTEQGDSAMYLCASSRDGTDTQYFGPGTRLTVL.

A few counts support this clonotype. The rearrangement joins TRBV27 to TRBJ2-1, with TRBD1 matching 9 bases. From germline, CDR1 is MNHEY and CDR2 SMNVEV (reference sequence). This CDR3 has 15 amino acids. The junction had 6 bases not matched to a gene; V was cut back by 5 bases and J by 4 bases. The CDR3 nucleotides are TGTGCCAGCAGTACGCCCGGGACAGGGTACAATGAGCAGTTCTTC. Encoded protein: CASSTPGTGYNEQFF.

Turning to this clonotype: As the CDR3 is not closed by the conserved phenylalanine or tryptophan, this likely results from a read error. J is TRBJ1-1 and V is TRBV5-6; D call uncertain. From germline, CDR1 is SGHDT and CDR2 YYEEEE. The CDR3 length is 14 residues. The germline V and J ends were trimmed by 0 bases and 4 bases, with 10 bases remaining between them. CDR3 bases: TGTGCCAGCAGCTTGGGGCTGCCGCGCACTGAAGCTTTCTCT. This sequence encodes CASSLGLPRTEAFS.

This clonotype was seen more than once but under ten times. The V call is TRBV7-9, the J call TRBJ2-5; possibly TRBD2 for D (6 bases). There are 13 residues in the CDR3. Germline V gene data show CDR1 as SEHNR and CDR2 as FQNEAQ (reference sequence). The V end lost 5 bases, the J end lost 9 bases, and 16 bases lay between the germline ends. CDR3 sequence reads: CASSTGGKGPQYF. The CDR3, as DNA: TGTGCCAGCAGCACTGGGGGGAAAGGGCCCCAGTACTTC.

This clonotype was counted at least ten times. This chain's CDR3 is CASSEFADGYSNQPQHF. CDR3 bases: TGTGCCAGCAGTGAATTCGCGGACGGATATAGCAATCAGCCCCAGCATTTT. The chain couples TRBV2 to TRBJ1-5; no firm D call. Trimming removed 2 bases from V and 0 bases from J, with 14 bases in between. This CDR3 has 17 residues. Per germline, CDR1 SNHLY and CDR2 FYNNEI. Looking up the rest from reference TRBV2 and TRBJ1-5 gives the full variable domain: EPEVTQTPSHQVTQMGQEVILRCVPISNHLYFYWYRQILGQKVEFLVSFYNNEISEKSEIFDDQFSVERPDGSNFTLKIRSTKLEDSAMYFCASSEFADGYSNQPQHFGDGTRLSIL.

This clonotype has just a few counts. V gene TRBV6-2 or TRBV6-3 combines with J gene TRBJ1-1; D is undetermined. V dropped 1 base and J dropped 1 base, with 7 bases sitting between them. The CDR3 has 14 amino acids. The germline CDR1 and CDR2 sequences are MNHEY and SVGEGT. The CDR3 sequence: CASSYFWENTEAFF. DNA for the CDR3: TGTGCCAGCAGTTACTTTTGGGAGAACACTGAAGCTTTCTTT.

This clonotype was seen a handful of times. V gene TRBV5-6 combines with J gene TRBJ1-6; TRBD1 might be the D (6 bases). Trimming removed 3 bases from V and 7 bases from J, with 11 bases in between. Germline values: CDR1 SGHDT, CDR2 YYEEEE. The CDR3 is made up of 14 amino acids. In nucleotides, the CDR3 is TGTGCCAGCAGCTGGGGGACAAGGAATTCACCCCTCCACTTT. It yields the protein CASSWGTRNSPLHF. The full variable domain, with the rest looked up from reference TRBV5-6 and TRBJ1-6, is DAGVTQSPTHLIKTRGQQVTLRCSPKSGHDTVSWYQQALGQGPQFIFQYYEEEERQRGNFPDRFSGHQFPNYSSELNVNALLLGDSALYLCASSWGTRNSPLHFGNGTRLTVT.

The chain uses TRBV9 and TRBJ2-5; a weak D match, TRBD1 (6 bases). The V gene's germline CDR1 is SGDLS and CDR2 YYNGEE. The CDR3 runs to 13 residues. Trimming stripped 0 bases from V and 3 bases from J, with 6 bases between. The CDR3 region has the DNA TGTGCCAGCAGCGTAGACAGGGAAGAGACCCAGTACTTC. Protein: CASSVDREETQYF.

The V and J genes are TRBV19 and TRBJ1-1; D ambiguous. The CDR3 is made up of 11 amino acids. Trimming removed 10 bases from V and 4 bases from J, with 10 bases in between. Per germline, CDR1 LNHDA and CDR2 SQIVND (reference sequence). CDR3 DNA sequence: TGTGCCACTCGGTCGGTCACTGAAGCTTTCTTT. It yields the protein CATRSVTEAFF.

CDR3 DNA: TGTGCCAGCAGCCCCGGGACGGCCATTAATGAAAAACTGTTTTTT. Translation gives CASSPGTAINEKLFF. V gene TRBV14 combines with J gene TRBJ1-4, with D possibly matching TRBD1 (5 bases). V gave up 4 bases and J gave up 4 bases, with 13 bases separating them. Germline CDR1 SGHDN, CDR2 FVKESK. The CDR3 runs to 15 residues.

The chain combines TRBV6-2 or TRBV6-3 with TRBJ1-6, with TRBD1 identical over 7 bases. Per the germline V gene, CDR1 is MNHEY and CDR2 is SVGEGT. The CDR3 length is 15 residues. V lost 2 bases, J lost 9 bases, and 7 bases stayed unmatched. CDR3 coding DNA: TGTGCCAGCAGTTACGATCTGACAGGGAGTTCACCCCTCCACTTT. It specifies CASSYDLTGSSPLHF.

The chain couples TRBV21-1 to TRBJ2-4; TRBD1, the D gene given by the table, was not confirmed from the DNA. TRBV21-1 counts as a pseudogene. The CDR3 is 19 residues long. The CDR3 DNA is TGTGCCAGCAGCAAAGCGCTTTCAGGCGGGACCTTTTCCAAAAACATTCAGTACTTC. Protein: CASSKALSGGTFSKNIQYF.

This clonotype was counted many times. The J gene is TRBJ2-7, the V gene TRBV5-6; TRBD2 matches 14 bases. Germline V CDR1 and CDR2: SGHDT, YYEEEE. Losses at the gene ends were 4 bases for V and 3 bases for J; bases not matched to a gene: 9. The CDR3 length is 17 residues. CDR3 residues: CASSPGLAGGPNYEQYF. The DNA of the CDR3 is TGTGCCAGCAGCCCCGGACTAGCGGGAGGCCCGAACTACGAGCAGTACTTC.

This clonotype has just a few counts. The chain uses TRBV2 and TRBJ1-1; TRBD1 matches 9 bases. CDR1 and CDR2 from the germline V gene are SNHLY and FYNNEI. Germline trimming cut 5 bases from V and 8 bases from J; bases unmatched to any gene: 9. This CDR3 has 14 residues. The CDR3 sequence: CASSTTGGKVEAFF. CDR3 in DNA: TGTGCCAGCAGTACGACAGGGGGTAAGGTAGAAGCTTTCTTT. Based on the CDR3 plus reference TRBV2 and TRBJ1-1, the full variable domain is EPEVTQTPSHQVTQMGQEVILRCVPISNHLYFYWYRQILGQKVEFLVSFYNNEISEKSEIFDDQFSVERPDGSNFTLKIRSTKLEDSAMYFCASSTTGGKVEAFFGQGTRLTVV.

Judged by abundance, this clonotype is medium-sized (0.01 to 0.1%). The V gene is TRBV13, the J gene TRBJ1-1, with D possibly matching TRBD1 (6 bases). Germline loops: CDR1 PRHDT, CDR2 FYEKMQ (reference sequence). The CDR3 totals 15 residues. Trimming removed 6 bases at V and 0 bases at J, with 14 bases between. This CDR3 is CASRSRGGVNTEAFF. The CDR3 region has the DNA TGTGCCAGCAGATCGAGAGGGGGAGTGAACACTGAAGCTTTCTTT.

This clonotype was found a few times. This chain links TRBV4-1 with TRBJ2-1; D not resolved. The germline V gene encodes CDR1 MGHRA and CDR2 YSYEKL. Trimming removed 0 bases from V and 3 bases from J, with 9 bases in between. This CDR3 is built from 15 residues. This chain's CDR3 is CASSQDMGSYNEQFF. As DNA, the CDR3 is TGCGCCAGCAGCCAAGATATGGGCAGCTACAATGAGCAGTTCTTC.

This clonotype was observed at least ten times. The chain is built from TRBV5-1 and TRBJ2-2, with 7 bases fitting TRBD1. The germline gives CDR1 SGHRS, CDR2 YFSETQ. The J segment lost 2 bases and the V segment lost 3 bases, leaving 4 bases of the junction unmatched. The CDR3 runs 15 residues. This CDR3 reads CASSWTGSNTGELFF. The CDR3 DNA sequence: TGCGCCAGCAGCTGGACAGGTTCTAACACCGGGGAGCTGTTTTTT.

The table lists this clonotype with a few counts. The chain employs TRBV7-9 and TRBJ1-4; the D gene is possibly TRBD1 (5 bases). Germline CDR1 reads SEHNR; CDR2 reads FQNEAQ (reference sequence). This CDR3 has 14 amino acids. V lost 0 bases and J 11 bases, leaving 13 bases between the germline ends. The CDR3 bases are TGTGCCAGCAGCTTAGCGGGGGAGTTCGGGAAACTGTTTTTT. Translation: CASSLAGEFGKLFF.

Notes on this clonotype: A much larger clone sits a single nucleotide away, making a read error possible. This rearrangement joins TRBV9 to TRBJ2-3, with D possibly called TRBD1 or TRBD2 (6 bases each). The CDR3 totals 15 residues. Germline lookup yields CDR1 SGDLS and CDR2 YYNGEE. CDR3 sequence: CASSEGGASTDTQCF. In DNA form, the CDR3 reads TGTGCCAGCAGCGAGGGGGGTGCTAGCACAGATACGCAGTGTTTT.

This clonotype was seen ten or more times. CDR3 region: CASSLADTQYF. The CDR3 DNA follows: TGTGCCAGCAGCTTAGCAGATACGCAGTATTTT. V gene TRBV7-6 combines with J gene TRBJ2-3, with unresolved D. CDR3 length: 11 amino acids. Deletions cut 0 bases from V and 5 bases from J, with 0 bases between. Looked up from germline, CDR1 is SGHVS and CDR2 is FNYEAQ.

This clonotype was seen only a few times. This rearrangement joins TRBV30 to TRBJ2-7; 8 positions agree with TRBD1. The germline gives CDR1 GTSNPN, CDR2 SVGIG (reference sequence). The CDR3 consists of 13 residues. V shed 5 bases and J 0 bases; nucleotides not matched to a gene: 3. DNA of the CDR3: TGTGCCTGGGGGACAGGAAGCTCCTACGAGCAGTACTTC. Encoded protein: CAWGTGSSYEQYF.

J is TRBJ2-4 and V is TRBV25-1, with D possibly being TRBD1 or TRBD2 (6 bases each). This CDR3 has 13 amino acids. Between the trimmed V and J ends, which lost 10 bases and 7 bases, there was a span of 17 bases. CDR1 and CDR2 from the germline V gene are MGHDK and SYGVNS. CDR3 region: CATGDEGGNIQYF. The CDR3 DNA sequence: TGTGCCACAGGGGATGAGGGAGGTAACATTCAGTACTTC.

This clonotype was observed a handful of times. This rearrangement joins TRBV19 to TRBJ2-1; no clear D. This CDR3 comprises 13 residues. Trimming left V 6 bases short and J 9 bases short, with 15 bases between. Per germline, CDR1 LNHDA and CDR2 SQIVND (reference sequence). The CDR3 here is CASSPTHLGEQFF. CDR3 in DNA: TGTGCCAGTAGCCCGACTCACTTGGGTGAGCAGTTCTTC.

About this clonotype: A much larger clone lies one base from this, so it may be a read error. The genes are TRBV6-5 and TRBJ2-7, with 7 bases lining up with TRBD1. This CDR3 spans 14 amino acids. V trimming: 5 bases; J trimming: 4 bases; junction bases outside the gene matches: 8. Germline CDR1 and CDR2: MNHEY and SVGAGI. CDR3 amino acids: CASSTGQWGYEQYF. CDR3 DNA: TGTGCCAGCAGTACGGGACAGTGGGGATACGAGCAGTACTTC.

This clonotype was counted between two and nine times. The chain links TRBV11-2 to TRBJ1-1; perhaps TRBD1 as D (6 bases). V was shortened by 0 bases and J by 3 bases, with 11 bases between the two germline ends. This CDR3 contains 15 residues. Per germline, CDR1 SGHAT and CDR2 FQNNGV. The CDR3 bases are TGTGCCAGCAGCTTAGAGTCAGGGGTATACACTGAAGCTTTCTTT. Amino acids: CASSLESGVYTEAFF.

The chain carries TRBV27 and TRBJ2-6; 9 bases align to TRBD2. The germline gives CDR1 MNHEY, CDR2 SMNVEV (reference sequence). The CDR3 spans 17 residues. V trimming: 3 bases; J trimming: 2 bases; junction bases outside the gene matches: 5. CDR3 nucleotides: TGTGCCAGCAGTTTGGTAGCGGGAGCACCTGGGGCCAACGTCCTGACTTTC. This codes for CASSLVAGAPGANVLTF.

This clonotype was counted a few times. The chain links TRBV4-1 to TRBJ2-3, with D unclear. Trimming shortened V by 2 bases and J by 0 bases, and 9 bases separated the two germline ends. The CDR3 totals 15 residues. The germline CDR1 and CDR2 sequences are MGHRA and YSYEKL. The CDR3 sequence: CASSQIARSTDTQYF. For the CDR3, the DNA is TGCGCCAGCAGCCAAATCGCCAGGAGCACAGATACGCAGTATTTT.

There are many counts of this clonotype. The chain carries TRBV12-3 or TRBV12-4 and TRBJ1-6; no clear D gene. V lost 6 bases to trimming and J lost 7 bases, with 10 bases between them. The CDR3 is 13 residues long. CDR3: CASSSSLNSPLHF. The DNA for the CDR3 is TGTGCCAGCAGCTCCTCCTTAAATTCACCCCTCCACTTT.

This clonotype was recorded many times. The chain is built from TRBV15 and TRBJ1-4; no reliable D call. V was pared by 7 bases and J by 5 bases, with 14 bases between. Germline values: CDR1 LNHNV, CDR2 YYDKDF (reference sequence). This CDR3 region has 14 residues. CDR3 DNA: TGTGCCACCACCCGGACCCCGCGGAATGAAAAACTGTTTTTT. As protein: CATTRTPRNEKLFF.

The table lists this clonotype with many counts. The rearrangement links TRBV5-1 to TRBJ2-7, with TRBD1 matching 8 bases. The CDR3 is made up of 15 amino acids. Germline CDR1 and CDR2: SGHRS and YFSETQ. J was trimmed by 5 bases and V by 3 bases; bases with no gene match: 10. This chain's CDR3 is CASSSDRGAVHEQYF. Written as DNA, the CDR3 is TGCGCCAGCAGCTCCGACAGGGGCGCGGTCCACGAGCAGTACTTC.

This chain joins TRBV29-1 and TRBJ2-7, with D perhaps TRBD2 (5 bases). In germline, CDR1 is SQVTM, CDR2 ANQGSEA. CDR3 length: 12 amino acids. V lost 5 bases and J lost 2, with 10 bases in between. CDR3 sequence reads: CSVHEGTYEQYF. The CDR3 DNA sequence: TGCAGCGTTCACGAGGGCACCTACGAGCAGTACTTC.